These 18 T cell receptor beta chains were all obtained from the same sample, sequenced in a study of cytomegalovirus exposure and HLA in healthy donors. The PCR made use of 60 Vbeta and 13 Jbeta primers. Repertoires were generated with immunoSEQ multiplex PCR, while TCRdb's copy carries only in-frame clones and drops some. This table holds about 59,000 clones, over 70% found once. The source material was PBMCs. The receptors stem from a woman aged 40-49 years in good health and CMV-seronegative.

The gene calls are TRBV5-1 and TRBJ1-6; weak D call: TRBD1 (5 bases). The germline CDR1 and CDR2 sequences are SGHRS and YFSETQ. CDR3 length: 17 amino acids. V was pared by 4 bases and J by 5 bases, with 19 bases between. DNA of the CDR3: TGCGCCAGCAGCCTAGACCCTTACAGGACGAATAATTCACCCCTCCACTTT. Its translation: CASSLDPYRTNNSPLHF.

V is TRBV28 and J is TRBJ1-3; 8 bases fit TRBD1. This CDR3 comprises 14 residues. CDR1 is MDHEN and CDR2 is SYDVKM in the germline V gene. Trimming took 4 bases from V and 4 from J; bases not matched to a gene: 3. The CDR3 is CASSYGQGGNTIYF. The CDR3 nucleotides read TGTGCCAGCAGTTACGGACAGGGAGGAAACACCATATATTTT.

The gene calls are TRBV18 and TRBJ2-4; 10 bases agree with TRBD1. Germline assignment: CDR1 KGHSH and CDR2 LQKENI. The V and J ends lost 5 bases and 0 bases, in that order; junction bases with no gene match: 4. The CDR3 covers 16 residues. The CDR3, as DNA: TGTGCCAGCTCAGAGGGGACAGGGGCAGCCAAAAACATTCAGTACTTC. Its protein is CASSEGTGAAKNIQYF.

The V call is TRBV19, the J call TRBJ1-1, with TRBD1 matching 8 bases. The CDR3 is 15 residues long. CDR1 is LNHDA, CDR2 SQIVND, per germline (reference sequence). V was clipped by 2 bases and J by 0 bases; unmatched bases: 2. CDR3 sequence: CASSIQDRVNTEAFF. The CDR3 nucleotides are TGTGCCAGTAGTATACAGGACAGGGTGAACACTGAAGCTTTCTTT. Full variable domain (outside the CDR3, taken from reference TRBV19 and TRBJ1-1): DGGITQSPKYLFRKEGQNVTLSCEQNLNHDAMYWYRQDPGQGLRLIYYSQIVNDFQKGDIAEGYSVSREKKESFPLTVTSAQKNPTAFYLCASSIQDRVNTEAFFGQGTRLTVV.

This chain links TRBV2 with TRBJ2-4; D might be TRBD2 (5 bases). The length of the CDR3 is 14 residues. Trimming pared 6 bases from V and 0 bases from J, leaving 9 bases between. Per germline, CDR1 SNHLY and CDR2 FYNNEI. CDR3: CASREVLAKNIQYF. The DNA of the CDR3 is TGTGCCAGCAGGGAGGTTCTAGCCAAAAACATTCAGTACTTC. The full variable domain, with the rest looked up from reference TRBV2 and TRBJ2-4, is EPEVTQTPSHQVTQMGQEVILRCVPISNHLYFYWYRQILGQKVEFLVSFYNNEISEKSEIFDDQFSVERPDGSNFTLKIRSTKLEDSAMYFCASREVLAKNIQYFGAGTRLSVL.

V and J are TRBV5-4 and TRBJ2-7; D is ambiguous. Looked up from germline, CDR1 is SGHNT and CDR2 is YYREEE (reference sequence). Trimming shortened V by 0 bases and J by 6 bases, and 13 bases separated the two germline ends. The CDR3 runs 14 residues. CDR3 DNA sequence: TGTGCCAGCAGCTTGGAGAGTGAGGCTGGCGAGCAGTACTTC. Translated, it gives CASSLESEAGEQYF.

The chain has TRBV5-1 and TRBJ1-1; the D gene is possibly TRBD1 (6 bases). V shed 6 bases and J shed 0 bases, with 9 bases lying between them. CDR1 is SGHRS, CDR2 YFSETQ, per germline. This CDR3 comprises 13 residues. The CDR3 region is CASKGQLNTEAFF. The DNA for the CDR3 is TGCGCCAGCAAAGGACAGTTGAACACTGAAGCTTTCTTT. The entire variable domain, with the rest obtained from reference TRBV5-1 and TRBJ1-1, is as follows: KAGVTQTPRYLIKTRGQQVTLSCSPISGHRSVSWYQQTPGQGLQFLFEYFSETQRNKGNFPGRFSGRQFSNSRSEMNVSTLELGDSALYLCASKGQLNTEAFFGQGTRLTVV.

The chain carries TRBV6-5 and TRBJ2-7; D may be TRBD1 (5 bases). The CDR3 extends over 14 amino acids. V lost 2 bases, J lost 5 bases, and 13 bases lay in between. Germline V CDR1 and CDR2: MNHEY, SVGAGI. CDR3 coding DNA: TGTGCCAGCAGTTACGCAGGGAATAAACACGAGCAGTACTTC. Protein sequence: CASSYAGNKHEQYF.

This chain uses TRBV5-1 with TRBJ2-1; TRBD2 agrees at 7 bases. There are 15 residues in the CDR3. Germline CDR1 is SGHRS and CDR2 is YFSETQ. Germline trimming cut 2 bases from V and 9 bases from J; bases unmatched to any gene: 11. DNA of the CDR3: TGCGCCAGCAGCTTAGGCGTGGCGGGAGTGGGTGAGCAGTTCTTC. Translated: CASSLGVAGVGEQFF.

The chain couples TRBV6-1 to TRBJ2-7; 7 bases map to TRBD1. This CDR3 is built from 15 residues. V shed 6 bases and J 2 bases; nucleotides not matched to a gene: 10. Germline CDR1 is MNHNS and CDR2 is SASEGT. CDR3 sequence reads: CASRELLGTAYEQYF. The CDR3 region has the DNA TGTGCCAGCAGAGAACTCCTCGGGACAGCCTACGAGCAGTACTTC.

This clone was found once. This sequence joins TRBV4-2 and TRBJ1-4, with D perhaps matching TRBD1 (6 bases). V lost 0 bases and J lost 4, with 12 bases in between. Looked up from germline, CDR1 is LGHNA and CDR2 is YNFKEQ. The CDR3 extends over 16 amino acids. The CDR3: CASSQELQGYNEKLFF. The CDR3 coding sequence is TGTGCCAGCAGCCAAGAACTACAGGGCTATAATGAAAAACTGTTTTTT.

The rearrangement uses TRBV5-4 and TRBJ2-1, with 8 bases lining up with TRBD2. The trim removed 3 bases at V and 4 bases at J, leaving 6 bases unmatched. The CDR3 sequence is 15 residues long. The germline V gene has CDR1 SGHNT and CDR2 YYREEE (reference sequence). The CDR3 region is CASSWKRESYNEQFF. CDR3 in DNA: TGTGCCAGCAGCTGGAAGCGGGAGTCTTACAATGAGCAGTTCTTC.

The chain carries TRBV27 and TRBJ2-7; 7 bases are shared with TRBD2. Trimming took 0 bases from V and 2 from J; bases not matched to a gene: 4. The CDR3 loop spans 15 amino acids. Per germline, CDR1 MNHEY and CDR2 SMNVEV (reference sequence). CDR3 protein: CASSLSAGETYEQYF. CDR3 bases: TGTGCCAGCAGTTTATCTGCGGGAGAAACCTACGAGCAGTACTTC.

V usage is TRBV28 and J usage is TRBJ1-2; 8 bases are shared with TRBD1. Germline V gene lookup returns CDR1 MDHEN and CDR2 SYDVKM. CDR3 length: 13 residues. Trimming took 3 bases from V and 8 from J; bases not matched to a gene: 5. The CDR3 sequence is CASSLMTGEGYTF. In DNA, the CDR3 is TGTGCCAGCAGTTTGATGACAGGGGAGGGCTACACCTTC.

This rearrangement joins TRBV27 to TRBJ1-5, with a weak D call TRBD1 (6 bases). Deletions cut 6 bases from V and 7 bases from J, with 13 bases between. The CDR3 totals 13 residues. CDR1 and CDR2 from the germline V gene are MNHEY and SMNVEV (reference sequence). Written as DNA, the CDR3 is TGTGCCAGCAGGCAACAGGGAACGCAGCCCCAGCATTTT. The encoded protein is CASRQQGTQPQHF.

V is TRBV2 and J is TRBJ1-3, with 8 bases that match TRBD1. Germline CDR1 reads SNHLY; CDR2 reads FYNNEI. The V and J ends lost 7 bases and 0 bases, in that order; junction bases with no gene match: 8. The CDR3 runs 16 residues. CDR3 region: CASKRGQEFSGNTIYF. CDR3 bases: TGTGCCAGCAAAAGGGGACAGGAATTCTCTGGAAACACCATATATTTT.

About this clone itself: A far bigger clonotype differs at one base, so this is likely a read error. The chain couples TRBV5-1 to TRBJ2-3; a weak D match, TRBD2 (6 bases). V lost 5 bases, J lost 4 bases, and 14 bases lay in between. This CDR3 comprises 14 residues. CDR1 and CDR2 (germline): SGHRS, YFSETQ. The CDR3 nucleotides read TGCGCCAGCAGTCCCTTCGGGGGTTCAGATACGCAGTATTTT. It translates to CASSPFGGSDTQYF.

This clone showed up just a few times. The V gene is TRBV27, the J gene TRBJ2-2; D is uncertain. Per the germline V gene, CDR1 is MNHEY and CDR2 is SMNVEV (reference sequence). Trimming left V 5 bases short and J 1 base short, with 2 bases between. The CDR3 covers 12 residues. CDR3 coding DNA: TGTGCCAGCAGTCAGAACACCGGGGAGCTGTTTTTT. Its translation is CASSQNTGELFF.